This T cell receptor beta chain was retrieved from a study of blood T cells in healthy people across ages. Study background: Researchers report that template switching captured about one barcoded beta molecule per two T cells.

Primed by a sample-barcoded 5' primer and a J-beta primer mix, a second PCR proceeded for about 6 to 11 cycles. TCRdb re-called the 5' RACE reads through MiXCR, storing one row per CDR3 protein. The repertoire holds 1.5 million or so distinct CDR3 sequences, with roughly 45% as singletons. Collection of 7.5 to 10 milliliters of peripheral blood was performed for each donor. Looked up from germline, CDR1 is SGHTA and CDR2 is FQGNSA. V shed 1 base, J shed 3 bases, and the junction held 3 bases outside the gene matches. The CDR3 totals 14 residues. In its sample, this clonotype was seen a few times. The chain has TRBV7-2 and TRBJ2-7; 7 nucleotides line up with TRBD1. The sample taken for sequencing was blood. The origin of this receptor is a woman aged 18 to 35 in good health. In DNA, the CDR3 is TGTGCCAGCAGCTTAGACTCAGGGGGCTACGAGCAGTACTTC. This translates into CASSLDSGGYEQYF.